The 29 T cell receptor beta chains below all came from one sample that was sequenced in a study of blood T cell repertoires in COVID-19 (TCRdb year 2020). Receptors were amplified or captured by the immunoSEQ multiplex PCR assay. TCRdb took over this immuneACCESS table, retaining in-frame rearrangements with V and J assigned. Such tables are incomplete; in checked studies, under half of the missing clones stem from an unresolved V gene, and the remainder is unexplained. The table for this sample lists approximately 170,000 clones; more than 75% of them were counted only once. The top ten hold over 3.5% of the sample. The sample consisted of peripheral blood. Receptor source: a young man with active or convalescent COVID-19.

The chain links TRBV7-9 to TRBJ1-3; no definite D call. The V and J ends lost 5 bases and 4 bases respectively, with 9 bases between them. The germline gives CDR1 SEHNR, CDR2 FQNEAQ (reference sequence). This CDR3 contains 13 residues. This CDR3 is CASSPVSGNTIYF. Here the CDR3 DNA reads TGTGCCAGCAGCCCAGTTTCGGGAAACACCATATATTTT. Combining the CDR3 with reference TRBV7-9 and TRBJ1-3 gives the whole variable domain DTGVSQNPRHKITKRGQNVTFRCDPISEHNRLYWYRQTLGQGPEFLTYFQNEAQLEKSRLLSDRFSAERPKGSFSTLEIQRTEQGDSAMYLCASSPVSGNTIYFGEGSWLTVV.

V usage is TRBV6-6 and J usage is TRBJ1-5; 9 positions match TRBD1. V gave up 6 bases and J gave up 3 bases; unmatched junction bases: 6. CDR1 is MNHNY, CDR2 SVGAGI, per germline (reference sequence). CDR3 length equals 15 residues. Written as DNA, the CDR3 is TGTGCCAGCAGCCCCGGGACAGGGTTCAATCAGCCCCAGCATTTT. Its protein product is CASSPGTGFNQPQHF.

This clone showed up just once. The CDR3 loop reads CASSPTPGHHNQPQYF. The CDR3 nucleotides are TGTGCCAGCAGCCCCACGCCGGGACACCACAATCAGCCCCAGTATTTT. This chain links TRBV7-8 with TRBJ1-5; weak D call: TRBD1 (6 bases). The better agreement between TRBJ2-3 and the DNA end casts doubt on the J call. Per germline, CDR1 SGHVS and CDR2 FQNEAQ. The CDR3 loop spans 16 amino acids.

This clone was observed a single time. The chain uses TRBV28 and TRBJ1-1; D unclear. Germline CDR1 MDHEN, CDR2 SYDVKM. Trimming removed 6 bases from V and 1 base from J, with 15 bases in between. This CDR3 comprises 15 residues. CDR3 region: CASSPVGSGNTEAFF. The CDR3 DNA reads TGTGCCAGCAGCCCCGTGGGGAGCGGGAACACTGAAGCTTTCTTT.

V is TRBV4-1 and J is TRBJ2-7, with 8 bases matching TRBD2. The V segment lost 0 bases and the J segment 2 bases; nucleotides outside the gene matches: 12. The CDR3 spans 18 residues. Germline CDR1 MGHRA, CDR2 YSYEKL. CDR3 in DNA: TGCGCCAGCAGCCAAGAGGGCCGGGAGGGCCTTGACCCCTACGAGCAGTACTTC. Amino acids: CASSQEGREGLDPYEQYF.

The chain is built from TRBV5-6 and TRBJ1-2, with TRBD1 matching 10 bases. With V trimmed by 4 bases and J by 5 bases, 8 bases remained unmatched. This CDR3 comprises 15 residues. The germline CDR1 and CDR2 sequences are SGHDT and YYEEEE. CDR3 in amino acids: CASSGGTGVGYGYTF. The CDR3 bases are TGTGCCAGCAGCGGAGGGACAGGGGTCGGGTATGGCTACACCTTC.

The rearrangement links TRBV24-1 to TRBJ1-2; perhaps TRBD1 as D (5 bases). V lost 7 bases, J lost 7 bases, and 12 bases lay in between. CDR1 is KGHDR, CDR2 SFDVKD, per germline. The CDR3 has 12 amino acids. The CDR3 protein is CATSVAGLGYTF. The DNA for the CDR3 is TGTGCCACCAGCGTGGCGGGGCTTGGCTACACCTTC.

The genes are TRBV30 and TRBJ2-7; a possible D gene is TRBD1 (5 bases). This CDR3 is built from 13 residues. Between the trimmed V and J ends, which lost 2 bases and 5 bases, there was a span of 13 bases. The germline gives CDR1 GTSNPN, CDR2 SVGIG (reference sequence). CDR3 region: CAWSLGLWDEQYF. DNA for the CDR3: TGTGCCTGGAGTTTGGGGCTCTGGGACGAGCAGTACTTC.

The chain carries TRBV7-9 and TRBJ2-2, with D tentatively TRBD2 (6 bases). The CDR3 has 15 residues. Germline loops: CDR1 SEHNR, CDR2 FQNEAQ (reference sequence). Trimming shortened V by 1 base and J by 7 bases, and 13 bases separated the two germline ends. This CDR3 reads CASSLVSGRVGELFF. The DNA of the CDR3 is TGTGCCAGCAGCTTAGTCAGCGGGCGAGTCGGGGAGCTGTTTTTT.

The chain employs TRBV27 and TRBJ1-2; D unresolved. Germline CDR1 and CDR2: MNHEY and SMNVEV (reference sequence). This CDR3 region has 17 residues. The ends were cut back, 3 bases at V and 5 bases at J, with 22 bases in the middle. CDR3 nucleotide sequence: TGTGCCAGCAGTTTGGGCCCGGGATTAGCAGACCTATATGGCTACACCTTC. Translating gives CASSLGPGLADLYGYTF.

The chain combines TRBV7-8 with TRBJ1-6; 10 bases fit TRBD1. Germline CDR1 SGHVS, CDR2 FQNEAQ. V dropped 3 bases and J dropped 7; count of bases not matched to a gene: 6. CDR3 length: 16 residues. CDR3 amino acids: CASSFLRQGANSPLHF. As DNA, the CDR3 is TGTGCCAGCAGCTTTCTACGACAGGGGGCCAATTCACCCCTCCACTTT.

CDR3 bases: TGTGCCAGCAGCTCGGCGGGAGCCTATGGCTACACCTTC. The encoded protein is CASSSAGAYGYTF. The gene calls are TRBV7-9 and TRBJ1-2; no clear D. V was clipped by 4 bases and J by 4 bases, with 10 bases between them. Per germline, CDR1 SEHNR and CDR2 FQNEAQ (reference sequence). The CDR3 totals 13 residues.

V is TRBV20-1 and J is TRBJ1-2, with D unclear. There are 15 residues in the CDR3. The V end was cut by 3 bases, the J end by 6 bases, with 20 bases between. Germline lookup yields CDR1 DFQATT and CDR2 SNEGSKA (reference sequence). The CDR3 reads CSASRRLGWGDGYTF. CDR3 DNA: TGCAGTGCTAGTAGGAGGCTAGGGTGGGGAGATGGCTACACCTTC.

The chain recombines TRBV5-1 with TRBJ2-7; 7 positions agree with TRBD2. Germline CDR1 SGHRS, CDR2 YFSETQ. V lost 4 bases, J lost 0 bases, and 19 bases stayed unmatched. The length of the CDR3 is 19 residues. The CDR3 coding sequence is TGCGCCAGCAGCCCGCCGATCGGGCTAGCGGAAACATACTCCTACGAGCAGTACGTC. This encodes CASSPPIGLAETYSYEQYV.

The rearrangement links TRBV5-1 to TRBJ2-3, with 8 bases identical to TRBD1. Unmatched junction bases numbered 6, after V lost 4 bases and J lost 2 bases. The germline CDR1 and CDR2 sequences are SGHRS and YFSETQ. The CDR3 extends over 15 amino acids. The CDR3 nucleotides are TGCGCCAGCAGCATAAGGACAGGGACCACAGATACGCAGTATTTT. It encodes CASSIRTGTTDTQYF.

The chain joins TRBV18 to TRBJ2-1; TRBD2 matches at 9 bases. This CDR3 region has 15 residues. CDR1 and CDR2 from the germline V gene are KGHSH and LQKENI. V was pared by 6 bases and J by 4 bases, with 7 bases of the junction left unmatched. CDR3 region: CASSKGLAAYNEQFF. The CDR3 DNA sequence: TGTGCCAGCTCTAAGGGACTAGCAGCATACAATGAGCAGTTCTTC.

This clone has a handful of counts. This sequence joins TRBV6-1 and TRBJ1-2; D unresolved. The CDR3 runs to 12 residues. The V and J ends lost 2 bases and 8 bases respectively, with 9 bases between them. Germline V gives CDR1 MNHNS, CDR2 SASEGT. The CDR3 region is CASSEPPKGYTF. The CDR3 coding sequence is TGTGCCAGCAGTGAACCCCCCAAAGGCTACACCTTC.

CDR3 loop: CASRGSGGQPQHF. Here the CDR3 DNA reads TGTGCCAGCAGAGGGTCGGGGGGTCAGCCCCAGCATTTT. The chain has TRBV6-5 and TRBJ1-5; TRBD1 might be the D (5 bases). Trimming pared 6 bases from V and 6 bases from J, leaving 12 bases between. Germline CDR1 reads MNHEY; CDR2 reads SVGAGI. This CDR3 is 13 amino acids long.

This chain connects TRBV11-2 to TRBJ2-7; D may be TRBD2 (6 bases). Trimming stripped 5 bases from V and 12 bases from J, with 17 bases between. Looked up from germline, CDR1 is SGHAT and CDR2 is FQNNGV. The CDR3 loop spans 12 amino acids. The DNA for the CDR3 is TGTGCCAGCAGCAGAACCCCGGGAGTGGGGTACTTC. This translates into CASSRTPGVGYF.

The chain employs TRBV7-6 and TRBJ2-1, with 13 nucleotides matching TRBD2. Germline lookup yields CDR1 SGHVS and CDR2 FNYEAQ. The CDR3 is 19 residues long. V lost 2 bases, J lost 0 bases, and 7 bases stayed unmatched. The CDR3 DNA sequence: TGTGCCAGCAGCTTACCGGGACTAGCGGGGTTCATCTCCTACAATGAGCAGTTCTTC. Translating it yields CASSLPGLAGFISYNEQFF. The entire variable domain, with the rest obtained from reference TRBV7-6 and TRBJ2-1, is as follows: GAGVSQSPRYKVTKRGQDVALRCDPISGHVSLYWYRQALGQGPEFLTYFNYEAQQDKSGLPNDRFSAERPEGSISTLTIQRTEQRDSAMYRCASSLPGLAGFISYNEQFFGPGTRLTVL.

This chain uses TRBV6-5 with TRBJ1-1; 7 nucleotides match TRBD1. The CDR3 has 15 residues. J lost 7 bases, V lost 7 bases, and 15 bases had no gene match. Germline lookup yields CDR1 MNHEY and CDR2 SVGAGI. The CDR3 DNA sequence: TGTGCCAGCACACCAACAGGGGTTACTGAATATGAAGCTTTCTTT. It codes for CASTPTGVTEYEAFF.

V usage is TRBV12-3 or TRBV12-4 and J usage is TRBJ2-3; 8 bases map to TRBD2. The CDR3 sequence is 12 residues long. The V gene end was trimmed by 6 bases and the J gene end by 8 bases; junction bases not matched to a gene: 4. CDR3 nucleotide sequence: TGTGCCAGCAGCCAAAGCGGGGGTACGCAGTATTTT. Amino acid sequence: CASSQSGGTQYF.

V is TRBV5-1 and J is TRBJ1-1; TRBD1 matches 10 bases. Germline V lookup: CDR1 SGHRS, CDR2 YFSETQ. Trimming at V came to 4 bases and at J to 0 bases, leaving 6 bases not matched to a gene. The CDR3 runs to 16 residues. DNA for the CDR3: TGCGCCAGCAGCGCCAGGACAGGGGGGCTGAACACTGAAGCTTTCTTT. This encodes CASSARTGGLNTEAFF.

The chain recombines TRBV9 with TRBJ2-3; the D is unclear. This CDR3 comprises 16 residues. Trimming left V 5 bases short and J 6 bases short, with 22 bases between. The germline CDR1 and CDR2 sequences are SGDLS and YYNGEE. The CDR3 is CASSFGATLSRDTQYF. The CDR3 DNA reads as TGTGCCAGCAGTTTTGGTGCGACTTTGTCAAGGGATACGCAGTATTTT.

The gene calls are TRBV18 and TRBJ1-1; maybe TRBD1 (5 bases). The CDR3 runs 15 residues. From germline, CDR1 is KGHSH and CDR2 LQKENI. V dropped 0 bases and J dropped 4 bases, with 12 bases sitting between them. The CDR3 bases are TGTGCCAGCTCACCACCGGGGTTGGGGGGCACTGAAGCTTTCTTT. This gives the protein CASSPPGLGGTEAFF.

The rearrangement uses TRBV6-4 and TRBJ1-5; a weak D match, TRBD1 (6 bases). The CDR3 consists of 15 residues. Trimming left V 6 bases short and J 3 bases short, with 15 bases between. CDR1 is MRHNA, CDR2 SNTAGT, per germline. The CDR3 reads CASSDNPGANQPQHF. The CDR3 DNA sequence: TGTGCCAGCAGCGATAATCCAGGGGCCAATCAGCCCCAGCATTTT.

J is TRBJ2-7 and V is TRBV5-1; D is perhaps TRBD1 (5 bases). Germline V gene lookup returns CDR1 SGHRS and CDR2 YFSETQ. The V and J ends lost 2 bases and 4 bases respectively, with 13 bases between them. This CDR3 has 14 residues. CDR3 DNA: TGCGCCAGCAGCTTTGGGCAGGGTGGGTACGAGCAGTACTTC. This sequence encodes CASSFGQGGYEQYF.

The gene calls are TRBV4-1 and TRBJ2-1; 11 bases map to TRBD2. Germline V gene data show CDR1 as MGHRA and CDR2 as YSYEKL. V lost 1 base and J lost 0; bases outside the gene matches: 11. The CDR3 has 20 residues. Here the CDR3 DNA reads TGCGCCAGCAGCCAAGTTCGGCTAGCGGGGGGCCAGAGCTCCTACAATGAGCAGTTCTTC. Amino acids: CASSQVRLAGGQSSYNEQFF.

CDR3 residues: CASSSQGVQPQHF. CDR3 nucleotide sequence: TGTGCCAGCAGCTCCCAGGGGGTACAGCCCCAGCATTTT. V and J are TRBV7-2 and TRBJ1-5, with 7 bases that match TRBD1. The J segment lost 7 bases and the V segment lost 4 bases, leaving 4 bases of the junction unmatched. There are 13 residues in the CDR3. The germline CDR1 and CDR2 sequences are SGHTA and FQGNSA.